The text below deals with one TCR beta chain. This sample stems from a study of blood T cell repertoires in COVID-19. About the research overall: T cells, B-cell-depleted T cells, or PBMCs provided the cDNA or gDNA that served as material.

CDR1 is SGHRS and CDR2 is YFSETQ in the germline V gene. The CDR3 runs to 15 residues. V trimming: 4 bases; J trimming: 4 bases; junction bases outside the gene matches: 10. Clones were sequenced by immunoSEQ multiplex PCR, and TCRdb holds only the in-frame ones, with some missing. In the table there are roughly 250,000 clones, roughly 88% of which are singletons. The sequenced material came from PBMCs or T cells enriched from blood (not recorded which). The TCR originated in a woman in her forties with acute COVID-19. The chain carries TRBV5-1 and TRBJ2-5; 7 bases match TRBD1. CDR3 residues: CASSPTGVWAETQYF. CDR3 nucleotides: TGCGCCAGCAGCCCCACAGGGGTTTGGGCAGAGACCCAGTACTTC.